This T cell receptor beta chain comes out of a study of cytotoxic CD8 clonotypes in ibrutinib-treated CLL. Study-wide results and caveats: At baseline, clonality was higher than in age-matched healthy donors and correlated with CD8+ counts.

Sequencing was performed with immunoSEQ multiplex PCR; in TCRdb, only in-frame clones are kept and a portion is missing. The sample records some 130,000 clones, roughly 88% being singletons. In the case of this clone: Its antigen is currently unknown.

CDR1 is SGHTA, CDR2 FQGNSA, per germline. This CDR3 spans 15 amino acids. The V and J ends lost 0 bases and 6 bases respectively, with 12 bases between them. The material sequenced was PBMCs, taken after 24 months of ibrutinib treatment. The source of this sequence is a human donor with chronic lymphocytic leukemia. This chain uses TRBV7-2 with TRBJ2-1, with D maybe TRBD2 (6 bases). CDR3 residues: CASSLASGSLNEQFF. Written as DNA, the CDR3 is TGTGCCAGCAGCTTAGCGAGCGGGTCCCTCAATGAGCAGTTCTTC.